This TCR beta chain derives from a study of shared clonotypes between healthy human individuals. Donors had no recently reported acute infections or vaccinations and were HIV-negative. Researchers partitioned CD4+ cells into CD45RA+ naive and CD45RA-negative memory subsets. Germline values: CDR1 SGDLS, CDR2 YYNGEE. Trimming shortened V by 7 bases and J by 6 bases, and 13 bases separated the two germline ends. There are 12 residues in the CDR3. Measured with immunoSEQ multiplex PCR; TCRdb has only the in-frame clones, and not every one. The sample has a few million clones, less than 95% seen once. The rearrangement joins TRBV9 to TRBJ1-2; D is ambiguous. The sequenced material came from naive CD4+ T cells from PBMCs. Specified subset: CD45RA+ positively selected. This sequence was found in a man younger than 30 in good health. Some clones in this sample may be carry-over from other donors' samples. The CDR3 spells CASLPRVDGYTF. The CDR3 DNA is TGTGCCAGCTTGCCCCGGGTGGATGGCTACACCTTC.